A single sample is the source of the 23 T cell receptor beta chains below, sequenced in a study of graft-versus-host responses after intestinal transplantation. Sequencing was performed with immunoSEQ multiplex PCR; in TCRdb, only in-frame clones are kept and a portion is missing. The sample has tens of thousands of clones, roughly 95% seen once. No cognate antigen is known for these TCRs. Specimen: unstimulated CD8+ T cells sorted from spleen or lymph node cells, collected before transplant. The receptors shown here come from a human donor who was the organ donor for an intestinal transplant.

This chain joins TRBV15 and TRBJ1-5; D is ambiguous. The CDR3 loop spans 13 amino acids. The germline V gene encodes CDR1 LNHNV and CDR2 YYDKDF (reference sequence). With 2 bases removed from V and 2 bases from J, the gap between germline ends came to 4 bases. The CDR3 coding sequence is TGTGCCACCAGCAGACAGGGCAATCAGCCCCAGCATTTT. It specifies CATSRQGNQPQHF.

This sequence joins TRBV30 and TRBJ1-1, with 7 bases matching TRBD1. The CDR3 has 13 residues. The germline V gene has CDR1 GTSNPN and CDR2 SVGIG (reference sequence). Unmatched junction bases numbered 7, after V lost 3 bases and J lost 6 bases. The CDR3 region is CAWSDGDSPEAFF. CDR3 sequence (DNA): TGTGCCTGGAGCGACGGGGACAGCCCTGAAGCTTTCTTT.

The chain uses TRBV4-2 and TRBJ2-3; 7 bases fit TRBD2. With 1 base clipped from V and 1 base from J, the junction kept 2 bases outside the gene matches. The CDR3 has 15 amino acids. CDR1 and CDR2 from the germline V gene are LGHNA and YNFKEQ. The CDR3 nucleotides are TGTGCCAGCAGCCAAGGGGCGGGGGGCACAGATACGCAGTATTTT. This encodes CASSQGAGGTDTQYF.

The chain combines TRBV9 with TRBJ1-4; the D is unclear. Germline-derived CDR1 and CDR2 are SGDLS and YYNGEE. Trimming shortened V by 3 bases and J by 0 bases, and 15 bases separated the two germline ends. This CDR3 is built from 17 residues. CDR3 nucleotide sequence: TGTGCCAGCAGCGACCACACGGGAGAGGCAACTAATGAAAAACTGTTTTTT. Its translation is CASSDHTGEATNEKLFF.

The chain carries TRBV7-2 and TRBJ1-4; no definite D call. V lost 5 bases, J lost 0 bases, and 16 bases lay in between. This CDR3 is 17 amino acids long. Germline CDR1 and CDR2: SGHTA and FQGNSA. As DNA, the CDR3 is TGTGCCAGCAGCCTTGTACGGTCTTTGGCAACTAATGAAAAACTGTTTTTT. Its translation: CASSLVRSLATNEKLFF.

The rearrangement joins TRBV15 to TRBJ1-1; D unclear. The ends were cut back, 0 bases at V and 7 bases at J, with 6 bases in the middle. The germline V gene has CDR1 LNHNV and CDR2 YYDKDF (reference sequence). This CDR3 has 12 residues. The CDR3 coding sequence is TGTGCCACCAGCAGAGACGGGCTTGAAGCTTTCTTT. It codes for CATSRDGLEAFF.

V gene TRBV4-3 combines with J gene TRBJ2-5; D unclear. V dropped 0 bases and J dropped 5 bases, with 7 bases sitting between them. The V gene's germline CDR1 is LGHNA and CDR2 YSLEER. CDR3 length equals 13 residues. The CDR3 protein is CASSQEVGETQYF. The DNA of the CDR3 is TGCGCCAGCAGCCAAGAGGTAGGGGAGACCCAGTACTTC.

This rearrangement joins TRBV23-1 to TRBJ1-5; the match to TRBD1 covers 8 bases. TRBV23-1 qualifies as an ORF whose function is uncertain. The CDR3 consists of 15 residues. V lost 2 bases, J lost 7 bases, and 7 bases stayed unmatched. CDR3 in DNA: TGCGCCAGCAGTCAAGTCAGGGGGCTCCGGCAGCCCCAGCATTTT. Its protein product is CASSQVRGLRQPQHF.

The rearrangement joins TRBV7-9 to TRBJ2-1, with 10 nucleotides matching TRBD2. The V gene end was trimmed by 3 bases and the J gene end by 7 bases; junction bases not matched to a gene: 9. Per the germline V gene, CDR1 is SEHNR and CDR2 is FQNEAQ (reference sequence). CDR3 size: 16 residues. CDR3 amino acids: CASSFISGGAWNEQFF. For the CDR3, the DNA is TGTGCCAGCAGCTTTATCAGCGGGGGGGCGTGGAATGAGCAGTTCTTC. Complete variable domain (other parts from reference TRBV7-9 and TRBJ2-1): DTGVSQNPRHKITKRGQNVTFRCDPISEHNRLYWYRQTLGQGPEFLTYFQNEAQLEKSRLLSDRFSAERPKGSFSTLEIQRTEQGDSAMYLCASSFISGGAWNEQFFGPGTRLTVL.

This clone is a singleton in its sample. The gene calls are TRBV4-1 and TRBJ1-1; 9 bases map to TRBD1. Germline trimming cut 4 bases from V and 3 bases from J; bases unmatched to any gene: 3. This CDR3 spans 14 amino acids. Looked up from germline, CDR1 is MGHRA and CDR2 is YSYEKL. Here the CDR3 DNA reads TGCGCCAGCAGCCGTCGACAGGGGGACACTGAAGCTTTCTTT. As protein: CASSRRQGDTEAFF.

The chain employs TRBV9 and TRBJ1-2, with TRBD1 matching over 9 bases. V lost 3 bases, J lost 5 bases, and 8 bases stayed unmatched. From germline, CDR1 is SGDLS and CDR2 YYNGEE. The CDR3 is 15 residues long. CDR3 in DNA: TGTGCCAGCAGCGCCTGGACAGGGGACCCTTATGGCTACACCTTC. Its protein is CASSAWTGDPYGYTF.

The rearrangement uses TRBV29-1 and TRBJ2-3; D is uncertain. The ends were cut back, 6 bases at V and 8 bases at J, with 15 bases in the middle. The CDR3 totals 12 residues. CDR1 and CDR2 from the germline V gene are SQVTM and ANQGSEA. This CDR3 reads CSVETGLGTQYF. The CDR3 nucleotides are TGCAGCGTCGAGACCGGCCTCGGTACGCAGTATTTT.

This rearrangement joins TRBV28 to TRBJ2-3; D gene ambiguous. The CDR3 runs to 17 residues. Trimming took 3 bases from V and 2 from J, leaving 18 bases between them. CDR1 MDHEN and CDR2 SYDVKM come from the germline V gene. This CDR3 is CASSFAGRPLPTDTQYF. The CDR3 coding sequence is TGTGCCAGCAGTTTCGCCGGAAGACCCTTACCCACAGATACGCAGTATTTT.

The chain couples TRBV7-9 to TRBJ1-5; D may be TRBD1 (5 bases). V dropped 5 bases and J dropped 5 bases, with 13 bases sitting between them. Germline lookup yields CDR1 SEHNR and CDR2 FQNEAQ (reference sequence). The length of the CDR3 is 14 residues. CDR3 in amino acids: CASSPSDSDQPQHF. CDR3 nucleotides: TGTGCCAGCAGCCCCAGTGACAGCGATCAGCCCCAGCATTTT. The full variable domain, its missing parts supplied by reference TRBV7-9 and TRBJ1-5, is DTGVSQNPRHKITKRGQNVTFRCDPISEHNRLYWYRQTLGQGPEFLTYFQNEAQLEKSRLLSDRFSAERPKGSFSTLEIQRTEQGDSAMYLCASSPSDSDQPQHFGDGTRLSIL.

V gene TRBV5-1 combines with J gene TRBJ2-3; D may be TRBD1 or TRBD2 (6 bases each). Trimming cost V 4 bases and J 1 base, with 16 bases left between them. Germline loops: CDR1 SGHRS, CDR2 YFSETQ. The CDR3 is 16 residues long. The CDR3 loop is CASSPGQSGGTDTQYF. In DNA, the CDR3 is TGCGCCAGCAGCCCCGGACAGTCGGGGGGCACAGATACGCAGTATTTT. Together with reference TRBV5-1 and TRBJ2-3, the CDR3 gives the full variable domain: KAGVTQTPRYLIKTRGQQVTLSCSPISGHRSVSWYQQTPGQGLQFLFEYFSETQRNKGNFPGRFSGRQFSNSRSEMNVSTLELGDSALYLCASSPGQSGGTDTQYFGPGTRLTVL.

The chain links TRBV4-1 to TRBJ2-2; the D is unclear. Germline values: CDR1 MGHRA, CDR2 YSYEKL. V was cut by 0 bases and J by 1 base, with 15 bases left in between. There are 18 residues in the CDR3. In nucleotides, the CDR3 is TGCGCCAGCAGCCAAGATATGTTAAGAGACTTGAACACCGGGGAGCTGTTTTTT. Translated: CASSQDMLRDLNTGELFF.

For the CDR3, the DNA is TGTGCCAGCAGTTCCGGACGGAGCAATCAGCCCCAGCATTTT. This gives the protein CASSSGRSNQPQHF. The chain is built from TRBV6-5 and TRBJ1-5; no firm D call. Trimming shortened V by 4 bases and J by 1 base, and 8 bases separated the two germline ends. The CDR3 covers 14 residues. Germline CDR1 and CDR2: MNHEY and SVGAGI.

The rearrangement links TRBV4-1 to TRBJ2-7, with D possibly called TRBD1 or TRBD2 (6 bases each). Between the trimmed V and J ends, which lost 0 bases and 1 base, there was a span of 13 bases. The V gene's germline CDR1 is MGHRA and CDR2 YSYEKL. This CDR3 contains 16 residues. DNA for the CDR3: TGCGCCAGCAGCCAAGAGGCCGTAGGGGGGTCCTACGAGCAGTACTTC. Its protein is CASSQEAVGGSYEQYF.

In DNA, the CDR3 is TGCGCCAGCAGCACGGAGAGTACTGAAGCTTTCTTT. Its protein product is CASSTESTEAFF. The rearrangement links TRBV5-1 to TRBJ1-1; no reliable D call. Trimming left V 4 bases short and J 5 bases short, with 9 bases between. The CDR3 covers 12 residues. Germline loops: CDR1 SGHRS, CDR2 YFSETQ.

The J gene is TRBJ1-5, the V gene TRBV5-6, with 9 bases matching TRBD1. Looked up from germline, CDR1 is SGHDT and CDR2 is YYEEEE. The CDR3 consists of 13 residues. J lost 5 bases, V lost 4 bases, and 1 base had no gene match. For the CDR3, the DNA is TGTGCCAGCAGCGGGGACAGGGATCAGCCCCAGCATTTT. Encoded protein: CASSGDRDQPQHF.

V usage is TRBV30 and J usage is TRBJ1-1, with D possibly matching TRBD1 (5 bases). Germline V gene lookup returns CDR1 GTSNPN and CDR2 SVGIG (reference sequence). The CDR3 spans 15 residues. V was trimmed by 7 bases and J by 5 bases, leaving 23 bases between them. CDR3 nucleotide sequence: TGTGCCTTCTACTACTTGGCAGGGATTAGGACTGAAGCTTTCTTT. This sequence encodes CAFYYLAGIRTEAFF.

This chain joins TRBV21-1 and TRBJ1-6; TRBD1 reflects the table's D call only, with no check against the DNA. TRBV21-1 is given as a pseudogene. The CDR3 extends over 16 amino acids. The CDR3 protein is CASSSKLGHPDSPLHF. The CDR3 coding sequence is TGTGCCAGCAGCTCCAAATTGGGGCATCCGGATTCACCCCTCCACTTT.

V gene TRBV27 combines with J gene TRBJ1-6, with 9 nucleotides matching TRBD1. This CDR3 is built from 17 residues. V was clipped by 2 bases and J by 1 base; unmatched bases: 3. The germline CDR1 and CDR2 sequences are MNHEY and SMNVEV (reference sequence). The CDR3: CASSLDRGWSYNSPLHF. CDR3 bases: TGTGCCAGCAGTTTAGACAGGGGGTGGTCCTATAATTCACCCCTCCACTTT.